A single sample is the source of the 9 T cell receptor beta chains below, sequenced in a study of T cells in Graves' hyperthyroidism and ophthalmopathy. Researchers amplified the TCR beta CDR3 regions from RNA transcripts. With the HTBI primer set, the TCR CDR3 went through a first round of RT-PCR. Using its own MiXCR run on the multiplex PCR reads, TCRdb lists one record per CDR3 protein. The table lists approximately 430,000 distinct CDR3 sequences, approximately 15% of them singletons. Sequences were obtained from blood. Every receptor here comes from a man between 18 and 35 years old with Graves' ophthalmopathy.

At least ten counts were recorded for this clonotype. J is TRBJ2-1 and V is TRBV12-5; D gene unclear. Germline V gene sequence: CDR1 LGHNT, CDR2 FRNRAP. The CDR3 sequence is 16 residues long. The V end was cut by 1 base, the J end by 4 bases, with 14 bases between. The CDR3 is CASGLEPFRSYNEQFF. The CDR3 DNA sequence: TGTGCTAGTGGTTTGGAACCATTTCGGAGTTACAATGAGCAGTTCTTC.

In its sample, this clonotype was seen a few times. The chain uses TRBV7-9 and TRBJ1-4, with a possible D match to TRBD1 (5 bases). Germline assignment: CDR1 SEHNR and CDR2 FQNEAQ (reference sequence). The CDR3 sequence is 15 residues long. Between the trimmed V and J ends, which lost 4 bases and 2 bases, there was a span of 11 bases. The CDR3 coding sequence is TGTGCCAGCAGCTCGCCGACAGAGACTAATGAAAAACTGTTTTTT. It specifies CASSSPTETNEKLFF. Full variable domain (outside the CDR3, taken from reference TRBV7-9 and TRBJ1-4): DTGVSQNPRHKITKRGQNVTFRCDPISEHNRLYWYRQTLGQGPEFLTYFQNEAQLEKSRLLSDRFSAERPKGSFSTLEIQRTEQGDSAMYLCASSSPTETNEKLFFGSGTQLSVL.

This clonotype showed up many times. This chain connects TRBV20-1 to TRBJ2-7; 12 positions match TRBD2. The CDR3 extends over 16 amino acids. CDR1 and CDR2 (germline): DFQATT, SNEGSKA (reference sequence). V was clipped by 3 bases and J by 6 bases; unmatched bases: 12. The CDR3 spells CSARARASGRAGEQYF. The CDR3 DNA follows: TGCAGTGCTAGGGCTAGAGCTAGCGGGAGGGCGGGCGAGCAGTACTTC.

Ten or more counts support this clonotype. This rearrangement joins TRBV6-2 or TRBV6-3 to TRBJ1-2; D gene ambiguous. CDR3 length: 14 residues. In germline, CDR1 is MNHEY, CDR2 SVGEGT. The ends were cut back, 2 bases at V and 5 bases at J, with 12 bases in the middle. CDR3 sequence: CASSYGSGGYGYTF. In DNA form, the CDR3 reads TGTGCCAGCAGTTACGGCTCCGGAGGGTATGGCTACACCTTC.

This clonotype was detected a few times. The V call is TRBV7-3, the J call TRBJ2-5, with D uncertain. Germline CDR1 and CDR2: SGHTA and FQGTGA. V was pared by 5 bases and J by 3 bases, with 16 bases between. There are 15 residues in the CDR3. CDR3 in DNA: TGTGCCAGCAGCCCCACCGGCCAGGTCGAAGAGACCCAGTACTTC. It codes for CASSPTGQVEETQYF. The full variable domain, its missing parts supplied by reference TRBV7-3 and TRBJ2-5, is GAGVSQTPSNKVTEKGKYVELRCDPISGHTALYWYRQSLGQGPEFLIYFQGTGAADDSGLPNDRFFAVRPEGSVSTLKIQRTERGDSAVYLCASSPTGQVEETQYFGPGTRLLVL.

CDR3 coding DNA: TGCGCCAGCAGCCTGGGACAGGGCACGCAGTATTTT. It yields the protein CASSLGQGTQYF. This chain connects TRBV4-1 to TRBJ2-3; 9 bases fit TRBD1. V was clipped by 4 bases and J by 9 bases; unmatched bases: 2. CDR3 length: 12 residues. Germline assignment: CDR1 MGHRA and CDR2 YSYEKL.

The chain combines TRBV20-1 with TRBJ2-7; 8 bases match TRBD1. The V gene's germline CDR1 is DFQATT and CDR2 SNEGSKA (reference sequence). V trimming: 5 bases; J trimming: 4 bases; junction bases outside the gene matches: 7. CDR3 length: 13 residues. The CDR3 spells CSALDRDWYEQYF. The CDR3 bases are TGCAGTGCTTTGGACAGGGATTGGTACGAGCAGTACTTC.

At least ten counts were recorded for this clonotype. This rearrangement joins TRBV6-1 to TRBJ1-2; D gene ambiguous. CDR1 is MNHNS, CDR2 SASEGT, per germline. The CDR3 is 13 amino acids. V lost 3 bases and J 0 bases, leaving 5 bases between the germline ends. The CDR3 DNA sequence: TGTGCCAGCAGTGAGGGTACTAACTATGGCTACACCTTC. Protein sequence: CASSEGTNYGYTF.

In this sample, this clonotype turned up a few times. The chain recombines TRBV19 with TRBJ2-5, with 10 bases lining up with TRBD1. With 0 bases clipped from V and 6 bases from J, the junction kept 4 bases outside the gene matches. CDR3 size: 15 residues. Germline V gene data show CDR1 as LNHDA and CDR2 as SQIVND (reference sequence). Here the CDR3 DNA reads TGTGCCAGTAGTATAGAGAGACAGGGGGCGAAGACCCAGTACTTC. Residues: CASSIERQGAKTQYF.